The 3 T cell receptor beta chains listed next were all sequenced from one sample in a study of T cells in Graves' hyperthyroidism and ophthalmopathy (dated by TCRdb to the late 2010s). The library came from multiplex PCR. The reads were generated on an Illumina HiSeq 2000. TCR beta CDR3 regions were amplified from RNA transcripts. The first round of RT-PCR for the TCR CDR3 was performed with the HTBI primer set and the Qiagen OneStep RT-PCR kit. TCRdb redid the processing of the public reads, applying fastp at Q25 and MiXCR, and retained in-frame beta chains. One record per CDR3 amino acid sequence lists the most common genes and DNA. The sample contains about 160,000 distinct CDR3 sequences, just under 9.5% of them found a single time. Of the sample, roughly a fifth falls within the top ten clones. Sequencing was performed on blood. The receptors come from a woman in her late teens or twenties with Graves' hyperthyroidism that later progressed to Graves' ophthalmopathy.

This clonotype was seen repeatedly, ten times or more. CDR3 DNA sequence: TGTGCCAGCAGCCCCGATTCTCCCGGGTTGTACACTGAAGCTTTCTTT. Translation gives CASSPDSPGLYTEAFF. The chain couples TRBV6-1 to TRBJ1-1; no firm D call. CDR1 is MNHNS and CDR2 is SASEGT in the germline V gene. The V end lost 6 bases, the J end lost 3 bases, and 20 bases lay between the germline ends. This CDR3 has 16 amino acids.

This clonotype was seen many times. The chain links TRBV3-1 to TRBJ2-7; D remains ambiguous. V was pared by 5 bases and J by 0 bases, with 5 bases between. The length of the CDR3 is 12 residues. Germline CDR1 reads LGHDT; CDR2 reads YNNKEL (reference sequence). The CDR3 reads CASSSYSYEQYF. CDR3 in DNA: TGTGCCAGCAGCTCCTACTCCTACGAGCAGTACTTC.

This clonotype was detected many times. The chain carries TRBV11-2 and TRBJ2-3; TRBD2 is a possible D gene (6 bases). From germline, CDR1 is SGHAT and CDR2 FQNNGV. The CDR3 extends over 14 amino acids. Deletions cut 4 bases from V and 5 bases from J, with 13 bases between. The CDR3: CASSWGLAEDTQYF. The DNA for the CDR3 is TGTGCCAGCAGCTGGGGTTTAGCGGAAGATACGCAGTATTTT.